A selection of T cell receptor beta chains follows, all from one sample in a study of T cell responses to AZD1222 COVID-19 vaccine. Sequencing was performed with immunoSEQ multiplex PCR; in TCRdb, only in-frame clones are kept and a portion is missing. The data hold around 140,000 clones, with 85% observed a single time. Sequenced here: peripheral blood, sampled 28 days after the second dose of the MenACWY control vaccine. The receptors shown here come from an adult who received the MenACWY meningococcal vaccine as a control. Both conserved end residues are part of each CDR3. The D gene is left open where the match is weak. Expanded clones are given a class, and other clones once, few, many or no size at all.

D: -; size: -; J: TRBJ1-5; V: TRBV24-1; DNA: TGTGCCACCCAGGACACAGGCAATCAGCCCCAGCATTTT; CDR3: CATQDTGNQPQHF
D: -; size: -; J: TRBJ1-2; V: TRBV5-4; DNA: TGTGCCAGCAGCCGCCAGGTCGGGTCGGAGACTAACTATGGCTACACCTTC; CDR3: CASSRQVGSETNYGYTF
D: -; size: -; J: TRBJ2-5; V: TRBV6-6; DNA: TGTGCCAGCAGTCGATCACTAGGGGGAGAGACCCAGTACTTC; CDR3: CASSRSLGGETQYF
D: TRBD1; size: once; J: TRBJ1-4; V: TRBV29-1; DNA: TGCAGCGTCGTAACAGGGGCCCTTAATGAAAAACTGTTTTTT; CDR3: CSVVTGALNEKLFF
D: TRBD1; size: -; J: TRBJ1-4; V: TRBV5-1; DNA: TGCGCCAGCAGCATGACCGGGACAGGGTTTGAAAAACTGTTTTTT; CDR3: CASSMTGTGFEKLFF
D: -; size: -; J: TRBJ1-4; V: TRBV19; DNA: TGTGCCAGTAGTATAGAGGGAAAGGCGAATGAAAAACTGTTTTTT; CDR3: CASSIEGKANEKLFF
D: -; size: -; J: TRBJ2-7; V: TRBV27; DNA: TGTGCCAGCAGTTTAACGGGACGTAGGAACTACGAGCAGTACTTC; CDR3: CASSLTGRRNYEQYF
D: -; size: -; J: TRBJ1-5; V: TRBV3-1/TRBV3-2; DNA: TGTGCCAGCAGCCGTTCGGTACGACCGAATCAGCCCCAGCATTTT; CDR3: CASSRSVRPNQPQHF
D: -; size: -; J: TRBJ1-6; V: TRBV10-3; DNA: TGTGCCACCATGGACAGTCTCAATTCACCCCTCCACTTT; CDR3: CATMDSLNSPLHF
D: -; size: -; J: TRBJ2-7; V: TRBV5-4; DNA: TGTGCCAGCAGCTTGCCGCAGGGTAGCGAGCAGTACTTC; CDR3: CASSLPQGSEQYF
D: -; size: once; J: TRBJ1-1; V: TRBV6-5; DNA: TGTGCCAGCAGTAGGCAGGGGTACCCTGAAGCTTTCTTT; CDR3: CASSRQGYPEAFF
D: -; size: -; J: TRBJ1-2; V: TRBV4-2; DNA: TGTGCCAGCAGCCACCCAGAGGGGACCGGCTACACCTTC; CDR3: CASSHPEGTGYTF
D: -; size: -; J: TRBJ2-5; V: TRBV6-5; DNA: TGTGCCAGCACCCCAGGGTCGGGGGGCTACGAGACCCAGTACTTC; CDR3: CASTPGSGGYETQYF
D: -; size: -; J: TRBJ1-2; V: TRBV6-5; DNA: TGTGCCAGCAGTTTTCGGGACATCGCTTATAACTATGGCTACACCTTC; CDR3: CASSFRDIAYNYGYTF
D: -; size: -; J: TRBJ1-1; V: TRBV5-1; DNA: TGCGCCAGCAGCTTGAATGGACCGAGGAACACTGAAGCTTTCTTT; CDR3: CASSLNGPRNTEAFF
D: TRBD1; size: -; J: TRBJ1-5; V: TRBV2; DNA: TGTGCCAGCAGGGGGGCTGGGACAGGCAATCAGCCCCAGCATTTT; CDR3: CASRGAGTGNQPQHF
D: -; size: -; J: TRBJ2-1; V: TRBV21-1; DNA: TGTGCCAGCAGCTCCACCCGGGTTGAGCAGTTCTTC; CDR3: CASSSTRVEQFF
D: TRBD2; size: -; J: TRBJ2-1; V: TRBV10-3; DNA: TGTGCCATCAGTCAGGCTAGCGGGGCAAATGAGCAGTTCTTC; CDR3: CAISQASGANEQFF
D: -; size: -; J: TRBJ2-2; V: TRBV5-4; DNA: TGTGCCAGCAGCCAACCGGGACTCCAGCCGAACACCGGGGAGCTGTTTTTT; CDR3: CASSQPGLQPNTGELFF
D: -; size: few; J: TRBJ2-7; V: TRBV7-9; DNA: TGTGCCAGCAGCCTACAGGGCTCCTACTACGAGCAGTACTTC; CDR3: CASSLQGSYYEQYF
D: -; size: -; J: TRBJ2-1; V: TRBV5-1; DNA: TGCGCCAGCAGCCCGATTTACTACAATGAGCAGTTCTTC; CDR3: CASSPIYYNEQFF
D: -; size: -; J: TRBJ1-2; V: TRBV10-3; DNA: TGTGCCATCAGTGAGTCGATCGAACGGACGGGCTACACCTTC; CDR3: CAISESIERTGYTF
D: -; size: -; J: TRBJ1-6; V: TRBV3-1/TRBV3-2; DNA: TGTGCCAGCAGCCAAGGGGTAGTAGGGACTAATTCACCCCTCCACTTT; CDR3: CASSQGVVGTNSPLHF
D: -; size: once; J: TRBJ1-1; V: TRBV5-1; DNA: TGCGCCAGCAGCTTGGTGTCCCCGGGGGACACTGAAGCTTTCTTT; CDR3: CASSLVSPGDTEAFF
D: TRBD1; size: -; J: TRBJ1-5; V: TRBV18; DNA: TGTGCCAGCTCACCGACAGGGTTGGGTCAGCCCCAGCATTTT; CDR3: CASSPTGLGQPQHF
D: -; size: -; J: TRBJ2-3; V: TRBV28; DNA: TGTGCCAGCAGTTTACGGGGGTCAGATACGCAGTATTTT; CDR3: CASSLRGSDTQYF
D: TRBD2; size: once; J: TRBJ2-1; V: TRBV2; DNA: TGTGCCAGCAGGGCGGGACTAGCGGGATACAATGAGCAGTTCTTC; CDR3: CASRAGLAGYNEQFF
D: -; size: -; J: TRBJ2-1; V: TRBV10-2; DNA: TGCGCCAGCAATAGAAATGGGGGCTACAATGAGCAGTTCTTC; CDR3: CASNRNGGYNEQFF
D: -; size: -; J: TRBJ2-3; V: TRBV4-3; DNA: TGCGCCAGCAGCCAGCGCGGGGCGGAGGGGGATACGCAGTATTTT; CDR3: CASSQRGAEGDTQYF
D: -; size: few; J: TRBJ1-4; V: TRBV19; DNA: TGTGCCAGTAGTAGCCCAGGGGACCTCTATGAAAAACTGTTTTTT; CDR3: CASSSPGDLYEKLFF
D: -; size: once; J: TRBJ2-1; V: TRBV10-3; DNA: TGTGCCATCAATAACTTAATCAACAATGAGCAGTTCTTC; CDR3: CAINNLINNEQFF
D: -; size: -; J: TRBJ1-3; V: TRBV28; DNA: TGTGCCAGCTCACAGATCTCTGGAAACACCATATATTTT; CDR3: CASSQISGNTIYF
D: -; size: -; J: TRBJ1-4; V: TRBV4-1; DNA: TGCGCCAGCAGCCAAGGCGGGCTTGAAAAACTGTTTTTT; CDR3: CASSQGGLEKLFF
D: -; size: -; J: TRBJ1-2; V: TRBV5-1; DNA: TGCGCCAGCAGCTTGGACAGTCTGGGGCCCTATGGCTACACCTTC; CDR3: CASSLDSLGPYGYTF
D: TRBD2; size: -; J: TRBJ2-1; V: TRBV7-3; DNA: TGTGCCAGCAGCGAAGGACTAGCGGGAACTAATGAGCAGTTCTTC; CDR3: CASSEGLAGTNEQFF
D: -; size: -; J: TRBJ2-7; V: TRBV5-6; DNA: TGTGCCAGCAGCTTACAGGGTTCCTACGAGCAGTACTTC; CDR3: CASSLQGSYEQYF
D: -; size: -; J: TRBJ2-2; V: TRBV12-3/TRBV12-4; DNA: TGTGCCAGCAGACTGAACACCGGGGAGCTGTTTTTT; CDR3: CASRLNTGELFF
D: TRBD2; size: once; J: TRBJ2-3; V: TRBV2; DNA: TGTGCCAGCAGTGAACGGGCTGGACTAGCTACAGATACGCAGTATTTT; CDR3: CASSERAGLATDTQYF
D: TRBD1; size: -; J: TRBJ2-7; V: TRBV5-1; DNA: TGCGCCAGCAGCACGGGACAGCTCTACGAGCAGTACTTC; CDR3: CASSTGQLYEQYF
D: -; size: few; J: TRBJ1-4; V: TRBV11-2; DNA: TGTGCCAGCAGCTTATCCATGGGGACTAATGAAAAACTGTTTTTT; CDR3: CASSLSMGTNEKLFF
D: TRBD1; size: -; J: TRBJ1-2; V: TRBV5-1; DNA: TGCGCCAGCAGCTCGGGGGACAGGGCGGGAGGCTACACCTTC; CDR3: CASSSGDRAGGYTF
D: -; size: few; J: TRBJ1-1; V: TRBV11-2; DNA: TGTGCCAGCAGCCCCGGCGGGGGGCTGGGCACTGAAGCTTTCTTT; CDR3: CASSPGGGLGTEAFF
D: -; size: -; J: TRBJ1-1; V: TRBV10-1; DNA: TGCGCCAGCAGCTGGAGGAACGGTTGGTACACTGAAGCTTTCTTT; CDR3: CASSWRNGWYTEAFF
D: TRBD2; size: -; J: TRBJ2-3; V: TRBV15; DNA: TGTGCCACCAGCAGAGATCGGGGGGCAGATACGCAGTATTTT; CDR3: CATSRDRGADTQYF
D: -; size: -; J: TRBJ1-2; V: TRBV5-4; DNA: TGTGCCAGCAGCTTCGTGGGTAGCCATGGCTACACCTTC; CDR3: CASSFVGSHGYTF
D: -; size: -; J: TRBJ1-5; V: TRBV7-9; DNA: TGTGCCAGCAGCCGGCAGGGGAGCAATCAGCCCCAGCATTTT; CDR3: CASSRQGSNQPQHF
D: TRBD1; size: -; J: TRBJ1-5; V: TRBV7-9; DNA: TGTGCCAGCAGTCCAGGATGGGACAGGGGGCGCAATCAGCCCCAGCATTTT; CDR3: CASSPGWDRGRNQPQHF
D: -; size: -; J: TRBJ1-2; V: TRBV10-2; DNA: TGCGCCAGCAGTATAGACGGGGGCACCTATGGCTACACCTTC; CDR3: CASSIDGGTYGYTF
D: TRBD1; size: -; J: TRBJ2-1; V: TRBV24-1; DNA: TGTGCCACCAGTGACCCCGGACAGGGGTTTCGAAATGAGCAGTTCTTC; CDR3: CATSDPGQGFRNEQFF
D: -; size: -; J: TRBJ2-1; V: TRBV4-3; DNA: TGCGCCAGCAGCCAAGAACGGGACTACAATGAGCAGTTCTTC; CDR3: CASSQERDYNEQFF
D: TRBD1; size: -; J: TRBJ1-6; V: TRBV11-1; DNA: TGTGCCAGCAGCCTCGGAGGGGGCCCGGGGTCACCCCTCCACTTT; CDR3: CASSLGGGPGSPLHF
D: -; size: once; J: TRBJ1-2; V: TRBV7-2; DNA: TGTGCCAGCAGCTCCGTTGGTTCTGGGGGCTACACCTTC; CDR3: CASSSVGSGGYTF
D: -; size: -; J: TRBJ1-2; V: TRBV28; DNA: TGTGCCAGCAGCGAGACAGGAAAGGGGGGCTACACCTTC; CDR3: CASSETGKGGYTF
D: -; size: -; J: TRBJ1-6; V: TRBV6-5; DNA: TGTGCCAGCAGCCCCACCTGGAGCAATAATTCACCCCTCCACTTT; CDR3: CASSPTWSNNSPLHF